This is a list of T cell receptor beta chains from one sample in a study of blood T cells in healthy people across ages. TCRdb redid the calling of the 5' RACE reads with MiXCR, one entry per CDR3 protein. The sample gives some 1,800,000 distinct CDR3 sequences, roughly two fifths of which show up once; roughly 23% is in the top ten. Sequencing was carried out using blood. Receptor source: a human donor in good health. The CDR3 runs from the conserved cysteine through the conserved F or W. D genes are given only for firm matches. Only some rows state a clone size, as once, few, many or a class for expanded clones.

J gene	clone size	D gene	V gene	CDR3 DNA	CDR3 protein
TRBJ2-1	.	.	TRBV7-2	TGTGCCAGCAGCTTAGCGTTAGAAAGCAATGAGCAGTTCTTC	CASSLALESNEQFF
TRBJ1-3	.	.	TRBV28	TGTGCCAGCAGTTCTACCCTCGTGGGACGGGTCTCTGGAAACACCATATATTTT	CASSSTLVGRVSGNTIYF
TRBJ2-7	.	.	TRBV28	TGTGCCAGCCAGAGGGAAGGGGTTTACGAGCAGTACTTC	CASQREGVYEQYF
TRBJ2-7	.	.	TRBV20-1	TGCAGTGCTAGAGATAGTAACAGCTACGAGCAGTACTTC	CSARDSNSYEQYF
TRBJ2-5	.	TRBD2	TRBV7-6	TGTGCCAGCAGCTTAGTGAAGCGGGGGGGCGAGAAGACCCAGTACTTC	CASSLVKRGGEKTQYF
TRBJ2-1	once	.	TRBV20-1	TGCAGTGCTAGAGATTTTGCAAGGAGCTCCTACAATGAGCAGTTCTTC	CSARDFARSSYNEQFF
TRBJ2-7	few	.	TRBV7-3	TGTGCCAGCAGCTTAAGCCTCTATAGGGACAATCGTATCTACGAGCAGTACTTC	CASSLSLYRDNRIYEQYF
TRBJ1-5	few	TRBD1	TRBV29-1	TGCAGCGTTGGGACAGGGAGGTTGGATCAGCCCCAGCATTTT	CSVGTGRLDQPQHF
TRBJ2-3	few	.	TRBV28	TGTGCCAGCAGTTTGGAGGCCATCCTCACAGATACGCAGTATTTT	CASSLEAILTDTQYF
TRBJ2-1	.	TRBD2	TRBV20-1	TGCAGTGCTAGAGCCTGGGTAGCGGGTTCCTACAATGAGCAGTTCTTC	CSARAWVAGSYNEQFF
TRBJ2-7	few	TRBD1	TRBV29-1	TGCAGCGTTGAAGATTTGGGAGGGACAGGGGGTTACTACGAGCAGTACTTC	CSVEDLGGTGGYYEQYF
TRBJ1-2	few	.	TRBV12-5	TGTGCTAGTGGTTTGGTACCGTCTGCCGATGGCTACACCTTC	CASGLVPSADGYTF
TRBJ2-3	.	TRBD1	TRBV2	TGTGCCAGCAGTGTTCCGGGACAGTCAATTCCGCAGTATTTT	CASSVPGQSIPQYF
TRBJ1-1	.	TRBD1	TRBV5-1	TGCGCCAGCAGCTTGGGTGGGACAGGGAGTATGAACACTGAAGCTTTCTTT	CASSLGGTGSMNTEAFF
TRBJ2-1	.	TRBD1	TRBV7-2	TGTGCCAGCAGCTTTCACCGACAGGGAAACAATGAGCAGTTCTTC	CASSFHRQGNNEQFF
TRBJ2-1	.	.	TRBV7-2	TGTGCCAGCAGCTTAGCGGGCAGGGGACGAGAGCAGTTCTTC	CASSLAGRGREQFF
TRBJ2-3	.	TRBD1	TRBV4-3	TGCGCCAGCAGCCGCGGACAGGGTTTGGTAGATACGCAGTATTTT	CASSRGQGLVDTQYF
TRBJ1-1	few	TRBD1	TRBV20-1	TGCAGTGCTAAGGGACAGGTAAACACTGAAGCTTTCTTT	CSAKGQVNTEAFF
TRBJ2-7	.	.	TRBV4-3	TGCGCCAGCAGCAGATTAACGGACCCCCGGTACGAGCAGTACTTC	CASSRLTDPRYEQYF
TRBJ2-3	once	TRBD2	TRBV6-6	TGTGCCAGCAGTTACGGGCGCGGGGGGGCTGGAGATACGCAGTATTTT	CASSYGRGGAGDTQYF
TRBJ1-5	few	.	TRBV27	TGTGCCAGCAGAGCGGTTATGGGGACACCCGACACTTATAGCAATCAGCCCCAGCATTTT	CASRAVMGTPDTYSNQPQHF
TRBJ2-7	few	TRBD2	TRBV4-1	TGCGCCAGCAGCCAGGCCCCTTTGACGGGGGGGCCCTACGAGCAGTACTTC	CASSQAPLTGGPYEQYF
TRBJ1-2	few	.	TRBV7-3	TGTGCCAGCAGCTTAGAGTCGGGCGACTATGGCTACACCTTC	CASSLESGDYGYTF
TRBJ2-1	.	.	TRBV7-9	TGTGCCAGCAGCTCCGGCGGGATGGGGGGGCAGTTCTTC	CASSSGGMGGQFF
TRBJ2-1	few	.	TRBV5-1	TGCGCCAGCAGCTTGGCCGCGGCCTCCTACAATGAGCAGTTCTTC	CASSLAAASYNEQFF
TRBJ1-1	.	.	TRBV5-1	TGCGCCAGCAGCCCAGGACAACAGGGACTGAACACTGAAGCTTTCTTT	CASSPGQQGLNTEAFF
TRBJ1-4	.	.	TRBV7-2	TGTGCCAGCAGCTTAAACTCTCTCAGTGCAACTAATGAAAAACTGTTTTTT	CASSLNSLSATNEKLFF
TRBJ1-1	.	TRBD1	TRBV20-1	TGCAGTGCCACGGACAGGAGGGTGAACACTGAAGCTTTCTTT	CSATDRRVNTEAFF
TRBJ1-4	.	.	TRBV5-5	TGTGCCAGCAGCGTATACGCCCACAGCCTCAATGAAAAACTGTTTTTT	CASSVYAHSLNEKLFF
TRBJ1-2	.	.	TRBV4-2	TGTGCCAGCAGCCAAGTAGGAGAGGGATCGGGTGGCTACACCTTC	CASSQVGEGSGGYTF
TRBJ2-1	.	TRBD1	TRBV7-9	TGTGCCAGCAGCTCCCACCGGGACAGGCGTTTTAATGAGCAGTTCTTC	CASSSHRDRRFNEQFF
TRBJ2-7	few	.	TRBV29-1	TGCAGCGTCGCTTTAGGTCCCTACGAGCAGTACTTC	CSVALGPYEQYF
TRBJ1-2	.	.	TRBV7-2	TGTGCCAGCAGCTCCCTCGGGACGCCCACCTATGGCTACACCTTC	CASSSLGTPTYGYTF